This T cell receptor beta chain was captured in a study of blood T cell repertoires in COVID-19. On the study more broadly: T cells, B-cell-depleted T cells, or PBMCs provided the cDNA or gDNA that served as material.

Assay used: immunoSEQ multiplex PCR; TCRdb lists only in-frame clones, some missing. The table has about 400,000 clones, roughly 90% seen once. V lost 0 bases, J lost 0 bases, and 8 bases lay in between. The CDR3 has 15 residues. In germline, CDR1 is SGHKS, CDR2 YYEKEE (reference sequence). V is TRBV5-5 and J is TRBJ2-3; D is undetermined. The clonotype comes from a man aged 40-50 years with acute or convalescent COVID-19. The sequenced material came from peripheral blood. This chain's CDR3 is CASSLGAASTDTQYF. The CDR3 DNA sequence: TGTGCCAGCAGCTTGGGGGCAGCTAGCACAGATACGCAGTATTTT.